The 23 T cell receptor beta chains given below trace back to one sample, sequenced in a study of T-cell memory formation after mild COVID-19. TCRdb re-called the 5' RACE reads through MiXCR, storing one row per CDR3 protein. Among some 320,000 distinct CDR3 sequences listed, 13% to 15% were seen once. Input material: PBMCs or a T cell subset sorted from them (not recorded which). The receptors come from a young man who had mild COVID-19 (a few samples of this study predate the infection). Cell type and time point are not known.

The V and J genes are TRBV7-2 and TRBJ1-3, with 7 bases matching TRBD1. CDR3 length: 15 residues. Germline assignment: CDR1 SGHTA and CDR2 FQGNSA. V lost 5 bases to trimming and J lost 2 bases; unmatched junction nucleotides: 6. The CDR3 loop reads CASSASGTAGNTIYF. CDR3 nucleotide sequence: TGTGCCAGCAGCGCCTCCGGGACAGCTGGAAACACCATATATTTT. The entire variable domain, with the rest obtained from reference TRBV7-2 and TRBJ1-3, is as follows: GAGVSQSPSNKVTEKGKDVELRCDPISGHTALYWYRQSLGQGLEFLIYFQGNSAPDKSGLPSDRFSAERTGGSVSTLTIQRTQQEDSAVYLCASSASGTAGNTIYFGEGSWLTVV.

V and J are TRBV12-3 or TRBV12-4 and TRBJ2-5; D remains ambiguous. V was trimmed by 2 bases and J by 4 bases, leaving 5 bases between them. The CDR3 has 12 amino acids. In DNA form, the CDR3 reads TGTGCCAGCAGTTTAATACGAGAGACCCAGTACTTC. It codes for CASSLIRETQYF.

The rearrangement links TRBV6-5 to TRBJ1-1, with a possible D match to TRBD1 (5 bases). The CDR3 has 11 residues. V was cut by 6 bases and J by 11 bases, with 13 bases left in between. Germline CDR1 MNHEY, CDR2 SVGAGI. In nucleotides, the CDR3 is TGTGCCAGCAGCGCCGGGGCAGCGGCTTTCTTT. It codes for CASSAGAAAFF.

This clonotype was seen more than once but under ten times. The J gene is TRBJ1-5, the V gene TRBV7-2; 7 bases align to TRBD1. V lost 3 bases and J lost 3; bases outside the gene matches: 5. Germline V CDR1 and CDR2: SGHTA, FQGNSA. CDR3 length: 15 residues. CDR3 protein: CASSFQGGNNQPQHF. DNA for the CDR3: TGTGCCAGCAGCTTTCAGGGGGGGAACAATCAGCCCCAGCATTTT.

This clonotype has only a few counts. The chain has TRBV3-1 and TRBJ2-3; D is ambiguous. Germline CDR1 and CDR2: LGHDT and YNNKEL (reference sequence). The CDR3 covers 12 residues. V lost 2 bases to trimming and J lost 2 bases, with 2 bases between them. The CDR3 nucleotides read TGTGCCAGCAGCCAACTCACAGATACGCAGTATTTT. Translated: CASSQLTDTQYF.

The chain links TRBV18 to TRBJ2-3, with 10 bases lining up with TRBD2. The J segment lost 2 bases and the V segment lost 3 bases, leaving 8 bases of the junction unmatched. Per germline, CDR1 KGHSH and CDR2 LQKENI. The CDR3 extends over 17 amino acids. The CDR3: CASSPASGGLDTDTQYF. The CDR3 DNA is TGTGCCAGCTCACCGGCTAGCGGGGGACTCGACACAGATACGCAGTATTTT.

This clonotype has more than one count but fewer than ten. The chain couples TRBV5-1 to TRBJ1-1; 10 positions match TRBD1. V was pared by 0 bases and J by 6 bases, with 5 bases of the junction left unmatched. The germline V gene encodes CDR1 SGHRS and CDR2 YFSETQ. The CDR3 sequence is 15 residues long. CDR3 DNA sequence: TGCGCCAGCAGCTTGGCCGGGACAGGGGTGGCTGAAGCTTTCTTT. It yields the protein CASSLAGTGVAEAFF.

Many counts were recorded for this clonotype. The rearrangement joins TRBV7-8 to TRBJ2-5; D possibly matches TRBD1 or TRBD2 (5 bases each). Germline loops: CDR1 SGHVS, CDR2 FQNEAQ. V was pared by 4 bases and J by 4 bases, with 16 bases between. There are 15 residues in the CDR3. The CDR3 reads CASSSDGWGRETQYF. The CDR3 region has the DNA TGTGCCAGCAGCTCCGACGGGTGGGGACGAGAGACCCAGTACTTC.

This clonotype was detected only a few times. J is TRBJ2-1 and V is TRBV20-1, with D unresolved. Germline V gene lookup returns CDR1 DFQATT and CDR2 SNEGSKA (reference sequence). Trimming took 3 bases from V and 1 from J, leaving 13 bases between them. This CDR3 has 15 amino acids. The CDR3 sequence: CSASPFIASYNEQFF. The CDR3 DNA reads TGCAGTGCTAGTCCCTTCATCGCTTCCTACAATGAGCAGTTCTTC.

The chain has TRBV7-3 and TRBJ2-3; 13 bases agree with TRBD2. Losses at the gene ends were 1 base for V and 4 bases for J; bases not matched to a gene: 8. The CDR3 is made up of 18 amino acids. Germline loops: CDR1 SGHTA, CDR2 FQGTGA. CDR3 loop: CASSLRGRTSGGADTQYF. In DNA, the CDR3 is TGTGCCAGCAGCTTAAGGGGACGGACTAGCGGGGGCGCAGATACGCAGTATTTT.

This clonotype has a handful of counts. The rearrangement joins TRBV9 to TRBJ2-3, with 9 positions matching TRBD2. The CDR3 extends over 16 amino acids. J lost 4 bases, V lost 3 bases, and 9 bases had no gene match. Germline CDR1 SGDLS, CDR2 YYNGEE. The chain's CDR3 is CASSARKRGGADTQYF. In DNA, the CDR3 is TGTGCCAGCAGCGCCCGAAAGCGCGGGGGGGCAGATACGCAGTATTTT. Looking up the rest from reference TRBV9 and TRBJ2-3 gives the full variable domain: DSGVTQTPKHLITATGQRVTLRCSPRSGDLSVYWYQQSLDQGLQFLIQYYNGEERAKGNILERFSAQQFPDLHSELNLSSLELGDSALYFCASSARKRGGADTQYFGPGTRLTVL.

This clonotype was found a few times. The CDR3 is CSVAMGSGNTIYF. CDR3 bases: TGCAGCGTTGCCATGGGCTCTGGAAACACCATATATTTT. This chain joins TRBV29-1 and TRBJ1-3; D unclear. CDR3 length: 13 amino acids. V lost 4 bases to trimming and J lost 0 bases, with 7 bases between them. The germline CDR1 and CDR2 sequences are SQVTM and ANQGSEA.

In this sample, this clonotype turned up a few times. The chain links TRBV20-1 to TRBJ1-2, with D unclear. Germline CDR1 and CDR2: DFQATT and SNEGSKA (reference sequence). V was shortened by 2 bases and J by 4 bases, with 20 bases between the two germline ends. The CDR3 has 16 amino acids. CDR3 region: CSARTHKGVDGYGYTF. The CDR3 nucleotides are TGCAGTGCTAGAACCCACAAGGGAGTGGACGGCTATGGCTACACCTTC.

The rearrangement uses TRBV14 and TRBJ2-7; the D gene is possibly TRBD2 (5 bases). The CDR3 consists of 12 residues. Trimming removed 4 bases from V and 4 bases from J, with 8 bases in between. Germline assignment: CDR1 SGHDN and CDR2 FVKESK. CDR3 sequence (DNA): TGTGCCAGCAGCCGGTCGGGGTACGAGCAGTACTTC. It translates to CASSRSGYEQYF.

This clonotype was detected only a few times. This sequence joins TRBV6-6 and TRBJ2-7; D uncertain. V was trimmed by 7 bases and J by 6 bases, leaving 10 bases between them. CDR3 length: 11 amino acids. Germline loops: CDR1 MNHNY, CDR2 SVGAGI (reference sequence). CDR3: CASTLRREQYF. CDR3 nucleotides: TGTGCCAGCACTTTGAGGCGCGAGCAGTACTTC.

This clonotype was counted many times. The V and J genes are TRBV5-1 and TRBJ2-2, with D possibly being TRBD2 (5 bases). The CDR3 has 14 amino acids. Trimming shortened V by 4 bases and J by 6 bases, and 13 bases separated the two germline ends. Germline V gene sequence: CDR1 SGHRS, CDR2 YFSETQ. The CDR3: CASSPDGVAGELFF. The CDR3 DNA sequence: TGCGCCAGCAGCCCGGACGGGGTAGCCGGGGAGCTGTTTTTT.

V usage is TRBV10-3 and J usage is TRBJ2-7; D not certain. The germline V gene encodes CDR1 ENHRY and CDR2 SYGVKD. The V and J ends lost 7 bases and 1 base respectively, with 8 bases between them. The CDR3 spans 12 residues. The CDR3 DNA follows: TGTGCCATCAATGATGGTTCCTACGAGCAGTACGTC. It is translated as CAINDGSYEQYV.

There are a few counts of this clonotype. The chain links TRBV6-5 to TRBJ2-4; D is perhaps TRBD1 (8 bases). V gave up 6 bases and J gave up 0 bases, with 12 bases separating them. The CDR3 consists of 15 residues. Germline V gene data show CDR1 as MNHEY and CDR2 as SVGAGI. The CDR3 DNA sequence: TGTGCCAGCAGCTACAGGGGGGGAGCCAAAAACATTCAGTACTTC. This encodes CASSYRGGAKNIQYF.

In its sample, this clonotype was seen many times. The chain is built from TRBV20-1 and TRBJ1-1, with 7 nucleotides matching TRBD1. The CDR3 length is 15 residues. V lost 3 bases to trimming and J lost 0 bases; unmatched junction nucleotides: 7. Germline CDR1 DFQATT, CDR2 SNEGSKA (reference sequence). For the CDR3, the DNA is TGCAGTGCTAGCGGGGGGGGACAGATGAACACTGAAGCTTTCTTT. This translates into CSASGGGQMNTEAFF.

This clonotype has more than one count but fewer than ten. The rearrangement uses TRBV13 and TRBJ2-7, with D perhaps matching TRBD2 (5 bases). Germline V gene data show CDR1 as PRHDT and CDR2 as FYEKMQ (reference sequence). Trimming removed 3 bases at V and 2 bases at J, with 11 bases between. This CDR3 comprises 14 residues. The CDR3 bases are TGTGCCAGCAGCTTCACCAGGAGGACCTACGAGCAGTACTTC. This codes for CASSFTRRTYEQYF.

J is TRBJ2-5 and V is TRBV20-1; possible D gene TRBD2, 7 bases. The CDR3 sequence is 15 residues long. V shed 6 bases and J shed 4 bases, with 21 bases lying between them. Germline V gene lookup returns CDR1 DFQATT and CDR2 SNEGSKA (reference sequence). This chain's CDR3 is CSASPSGAGVETQYF. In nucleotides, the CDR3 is TGCAGTGCCAGCCCCTCGGGGGCGGGGGTAGAGACCCAGTACTTC.

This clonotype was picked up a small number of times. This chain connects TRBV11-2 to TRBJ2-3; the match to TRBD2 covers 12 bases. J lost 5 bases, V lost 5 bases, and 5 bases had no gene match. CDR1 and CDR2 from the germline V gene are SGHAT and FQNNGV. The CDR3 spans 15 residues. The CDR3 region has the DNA TGTGCCAGCAGCCTCCTAGCGGGGGGGAGAGATACGCAGTATTTT. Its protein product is CASSLLAGGRDTQYF.

CDR3 region: CASSPVNRDNEKLFF. The DNA for the CDR3 is TGTGCCAGCAGCCCCGTCAACAGAGATAATGAAAAACTGTTTTTT. The chain employs TRBV5-5 and TRBJ1-4; no firm D call. V was trimmed by 4 bases and J by 4 bases, leaving 14 bases between them. Germline-derived CDR1 and CDR2 are SGHKS and YYEKEE (reference sequence). This CDR3 is built from 15 residues.